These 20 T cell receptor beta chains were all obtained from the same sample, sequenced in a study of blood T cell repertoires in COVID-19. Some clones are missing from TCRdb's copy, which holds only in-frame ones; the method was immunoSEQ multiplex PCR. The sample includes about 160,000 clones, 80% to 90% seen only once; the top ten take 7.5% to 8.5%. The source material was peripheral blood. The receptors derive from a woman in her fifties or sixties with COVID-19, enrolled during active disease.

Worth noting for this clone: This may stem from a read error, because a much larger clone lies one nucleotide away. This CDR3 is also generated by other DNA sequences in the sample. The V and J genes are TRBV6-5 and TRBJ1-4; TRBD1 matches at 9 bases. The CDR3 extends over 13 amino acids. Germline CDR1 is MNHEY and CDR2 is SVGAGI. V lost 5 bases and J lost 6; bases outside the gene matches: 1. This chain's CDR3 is CASSRDRDEKLFF. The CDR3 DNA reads TGTGCCAGCAGTCGGGACAGGGATGAAAAACTGTTTTTT.

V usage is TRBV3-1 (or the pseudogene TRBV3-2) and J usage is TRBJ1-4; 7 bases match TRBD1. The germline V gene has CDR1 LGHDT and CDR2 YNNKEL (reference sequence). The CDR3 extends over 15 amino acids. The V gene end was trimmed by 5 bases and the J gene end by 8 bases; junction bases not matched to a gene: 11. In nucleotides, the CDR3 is TGTGCCAGCAGCACATCAGGGGGAGTAACCGAAAAACTGTTTTTT. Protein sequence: CASSTSGGVTEKLFF.

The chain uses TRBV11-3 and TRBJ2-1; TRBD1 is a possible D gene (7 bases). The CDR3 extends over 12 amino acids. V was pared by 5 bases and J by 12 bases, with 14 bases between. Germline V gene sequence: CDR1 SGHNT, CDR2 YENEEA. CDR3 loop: CASSRGGGGQFF. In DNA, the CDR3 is TGTGCCAGCAGCCGAGGAGGGGGCGGGCAGTTCTTC. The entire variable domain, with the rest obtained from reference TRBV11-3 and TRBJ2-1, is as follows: EAGVVQSPRYKIIEKKQPVAFWCNPISGHNTLYWYLQNLGQGPELLIRYENEEAVDDSQLPKDRFSAERLKGVDSTLKIQPAELGDSAVYLCASSRGGGGQFFGPGTRLTVL.

CDR3 in amino acids: CASSQVQGVGGYTF. In DNA, the CDR3 is TGTGCCAGCAGCCAAGTACAGGGGGTCGGTGGCTACACCTTC. The gene calls are TRBV3-1 (or the pseudogene TRBV3-2) and TRBJ1-2; TRBD1 matches at 8 bases. V was clipped by 1 base and J by 7 bases; unmatched bases: 5. The CDR3 totals 14 residues. Per the germline V gene, CDR1 is LGHDT and CDR2 is YNNKEL (reference sequence).

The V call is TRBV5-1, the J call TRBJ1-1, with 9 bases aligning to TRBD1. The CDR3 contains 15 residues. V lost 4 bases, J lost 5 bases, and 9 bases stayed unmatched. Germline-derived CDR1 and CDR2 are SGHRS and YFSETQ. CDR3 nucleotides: TGCGCCAGCAGCGAACAGGGGGCTGGCGGGACTGAAGCTTTCTTT. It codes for CASSEQGAGGTEAFF.

The CDR3 sequence: CASSLQGQGYNSPLHF. CDR3 nucleotides: TGTGCCAGCAGCCTTCAGGGACAGGGTTATAATTCACCCCTCCACTTT. The J gene is TRBJ1-6, the V gene TRBV3-1 (or the pseudogene TRBV3-2); 9 bases agree with TRBD1. Germline V CDR1 and CDR2: LGHDT, YNNKEL (reference sequence). CDR3 length: 16 amino acids. The J segment lost 4 bases and the V segment lost 4 bases, leaving 5 bases of the junction unmatched.

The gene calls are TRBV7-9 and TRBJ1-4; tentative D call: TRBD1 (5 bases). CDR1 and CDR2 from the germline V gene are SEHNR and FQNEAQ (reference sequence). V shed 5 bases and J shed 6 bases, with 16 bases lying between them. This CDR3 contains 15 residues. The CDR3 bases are TGTGCCAGCAGCCGCGGGGCAGGAGGTGATGAAAAACTGTTTTTT. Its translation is CASSRGAGGDEKLFF.

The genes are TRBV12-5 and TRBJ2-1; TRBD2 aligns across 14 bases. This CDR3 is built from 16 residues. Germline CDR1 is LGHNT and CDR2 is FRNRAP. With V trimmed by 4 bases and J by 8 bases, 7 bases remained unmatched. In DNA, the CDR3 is TGTGCTAGTGGTTGGGGGACTAGCGGGAGAATGGATGAGCAGTTCTTC. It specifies CASGWGTSGRMDEQFF. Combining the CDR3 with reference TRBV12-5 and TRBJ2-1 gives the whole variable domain DARVTQTPRHKVTEMGQEVTMRCQPILGHNTVFWYRQTMMQGLELLAYFRNRAPLDDSGMPKDRFSAEMPDATLATLKIQPSEPRDSAVYFCASGWGTSGRMDEQFFGPGTRLTVL.

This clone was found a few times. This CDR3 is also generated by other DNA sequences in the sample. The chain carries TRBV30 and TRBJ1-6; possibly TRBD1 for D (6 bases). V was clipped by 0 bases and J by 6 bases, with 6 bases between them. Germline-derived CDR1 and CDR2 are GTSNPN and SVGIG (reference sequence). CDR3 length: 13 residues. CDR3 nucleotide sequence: TGTGCCTGGAGTGTACAGGGTAATTCACCCCTCCACTTT. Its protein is CAWSVQGNSPLHF.

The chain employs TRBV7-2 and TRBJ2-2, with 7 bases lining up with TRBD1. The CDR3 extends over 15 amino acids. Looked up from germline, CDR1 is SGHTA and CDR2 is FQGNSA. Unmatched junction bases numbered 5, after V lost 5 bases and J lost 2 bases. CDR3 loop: CASSLTGKNTGELFF. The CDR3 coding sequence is TGTGCCAGCAGCCTGACAGGGAAAAACACCGGGGAGCTGTTTTTT.

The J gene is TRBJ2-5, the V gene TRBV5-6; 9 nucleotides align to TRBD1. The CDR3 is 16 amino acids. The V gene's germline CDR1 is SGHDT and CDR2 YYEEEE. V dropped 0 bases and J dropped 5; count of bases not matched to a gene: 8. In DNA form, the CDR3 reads TGTGCCAGCAGCTTGGTAACACAGGGGGCTTGGGAGACCCAGTACTTC. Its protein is CASSLVTQGAWETQYF.

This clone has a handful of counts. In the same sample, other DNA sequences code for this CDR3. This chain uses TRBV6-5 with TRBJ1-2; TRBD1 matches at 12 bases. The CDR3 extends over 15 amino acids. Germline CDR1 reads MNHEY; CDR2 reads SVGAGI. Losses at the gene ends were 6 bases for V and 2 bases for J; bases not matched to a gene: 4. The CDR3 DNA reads TGTGCCAGCAGGGGACAGGGGGCAGGGAACTATGGCTACACCTTC. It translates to CASRGQGAGNYGYTF.

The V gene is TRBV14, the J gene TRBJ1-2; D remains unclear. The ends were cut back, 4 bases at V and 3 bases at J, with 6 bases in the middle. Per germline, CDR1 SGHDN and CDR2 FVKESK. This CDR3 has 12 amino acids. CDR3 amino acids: CASSPEDYGYTF. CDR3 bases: TGTGCCAGCAGCCCCGAGGACTATGGCTACACCTTC.

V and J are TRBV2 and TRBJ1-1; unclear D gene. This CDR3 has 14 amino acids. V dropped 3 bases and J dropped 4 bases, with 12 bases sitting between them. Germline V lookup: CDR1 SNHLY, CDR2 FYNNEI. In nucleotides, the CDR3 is TGTGCCAGCAGTGACCTAGGACGGGGCACTGAAGCTTTCTTT. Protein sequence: CASSDLGRGTEAFF.

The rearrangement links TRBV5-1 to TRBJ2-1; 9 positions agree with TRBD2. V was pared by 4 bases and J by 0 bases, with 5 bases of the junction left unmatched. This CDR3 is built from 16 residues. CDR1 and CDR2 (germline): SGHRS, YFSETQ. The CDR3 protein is CASSMLAGDSYNEQFF. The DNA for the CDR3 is TGCGCCAGCAGCATGTTAGCGGGAGACTCCTACAATGAGCAGTTCTTC.

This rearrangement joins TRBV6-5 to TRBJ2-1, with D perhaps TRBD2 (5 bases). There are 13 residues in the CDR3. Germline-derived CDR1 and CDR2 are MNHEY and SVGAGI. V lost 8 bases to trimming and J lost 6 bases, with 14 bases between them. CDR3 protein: CASLEGIRNEQFF. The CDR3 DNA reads TGTGCCAGCCTAGAGGGTATACGCAATGAGCAGTTCTTC.

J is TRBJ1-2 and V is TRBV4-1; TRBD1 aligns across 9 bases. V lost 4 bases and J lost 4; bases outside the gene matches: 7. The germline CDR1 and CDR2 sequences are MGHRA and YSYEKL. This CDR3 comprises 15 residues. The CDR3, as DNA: TGCGCCAGCAGCCCACAGGGGGCTCCCTTCTATGGCTACACCTTC. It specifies CASSPQGAPFYGYTF.

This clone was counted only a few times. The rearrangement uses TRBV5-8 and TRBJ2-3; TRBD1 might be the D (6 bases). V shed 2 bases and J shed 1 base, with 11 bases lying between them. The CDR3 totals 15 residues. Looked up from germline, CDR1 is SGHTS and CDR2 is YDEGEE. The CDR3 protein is CASSLGQPGTDTQYF. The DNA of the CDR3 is TGTGCCAGCAGCTTAGGACAGCCTGGCACAGATACGCAGTATTTT.

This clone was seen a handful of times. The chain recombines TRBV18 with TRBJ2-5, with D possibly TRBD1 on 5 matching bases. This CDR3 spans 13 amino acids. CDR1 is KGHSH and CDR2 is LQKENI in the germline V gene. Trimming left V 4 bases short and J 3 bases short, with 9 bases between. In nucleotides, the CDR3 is TGTGCCAGCTCACGGGCAGGGAAAGAGACCCAGTACTTC. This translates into CASSRAGKETQYF.

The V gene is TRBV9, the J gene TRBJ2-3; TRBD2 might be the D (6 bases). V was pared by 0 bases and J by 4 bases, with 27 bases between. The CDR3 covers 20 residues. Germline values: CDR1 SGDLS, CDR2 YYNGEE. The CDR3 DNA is TGTGCCAGCAGCGTAGATAGGAATGGAGTGGGACTTCAGTTCCCAGATACGCAGTATTTT. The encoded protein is CASSVDRNGVGLQFPDTQYF. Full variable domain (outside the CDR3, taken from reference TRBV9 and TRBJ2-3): DSGVTQTPKHLITATGQRVTLRCSPRSGDLSVYWYQQSLDQGLQFLIQYYNGEERAKGNILERFSAQQFPDLHSELNLSSLELGDSALYFCASSVDRNGVGLQFPDTQYFGPGTRLTVL.